The 20 T cell receptor beta chains listed next were all sequenced from one sample in a study of blood T cell repertoires in COVID-19. Libraries were prepared by immunoSEQ multiplex PCR; TCRdb keeps only in-frame clonotypes and omits some of them. The data show 130,000 to 150,000 clones, around four fifths seen once. The specimen sequenced was peripheral blood. These receptor sequences come from a human donor in a cohort sampled during active COVID-19.

The chain links TRBV7-3 to TRBJ2-1, with D possibly being TRBD1 (6 bases). The CDR3 is 14 amino acids. Trimming stripped 5 bases from V and 12 bases from J, with 20 bases between. Germline V lookup: CDR1 SGHTA, CDR2 FQGTGA. CDR3 protein: CASSPGHTNGRQFF. The CDR3 nucleotides read TGTGCCAGCAGCCCGGGACATACTAACGGGCGGCAGTTCTTC.

The chain couples TRBV6-5 to TRBJ1-1; no definite D call. In germline, CDR1 is MNHEY, CDR2 SVGAGI. CDR3 length: 13 residues. V was pared by 5 bases and J by 12 bases, with 19 bases between. In nucleotides, the CDR3 is TGTGCCAGCAGTCCCGAGGCGGTGGTCTGGCCTTTCTTT. It codes for CASSPEAVVWPFF.

The chain employs TRBV18 and TRBJ2-7; 7 bases map to TRBD2. CDR1 is KGHSH, CDR2 LQKENI, per germline. The CDR3 is 15 amino acids. The junction had 4 bases not matched to a gene; V was cut back by 2 bases and J by 0 bases. CDR3 protein: CASSPTSVSSYEQYF. The CDR3 coding sequence is TGTGCCAGCTCACCAACTAGCGTGAGCTCCTACGAGCAGTACTTC.

DNA of the CDR3: TGTGCCAGCAGCCAAGAGAGTGGTAAGGGGATAAACACTGAAGCTTTCTTT. Translated, it gives CASSQESGKGINTEAFF. The J gene is TRBJ1-1, the V gene TRBV14; a weak D match, TRBD1 (5 bases). The CDR3 totals 17 residues. The germline V and J ends were trimmed by 0 bases and 2 bases, with 16 bases remaining between them. Germline values: CDR1 SGHDN, CDR2 FVKESK.

The table lists this clone with a count of one. The gene calls are TRBV27 and TRBJ2-5; no clear D gene. V was clipped by 4 bases and J by 5 bases, with 14 bases between them. Germline-derived CDR1 and CDR2 are MNHEY and SMNVEV (reference sequence). The CDR3 covers 14 residues. The CDR3 DNA reads TGTGCCAGCAGTTATAACAGAGTCCACGAGACCCAGTACTTC. Translation: CASSYNRVHETQYF.

The chain combines TRBV6-5 with TRBJ1-1; D ambiguous. The CDR3 covers 13 residues. Trimming left V 1 base short and J 4 bases short, with 7 bases between. Germline V gene lookup returns CDR1 MNHEY and CDR2 SVGAGI. The CDR3 protein is CASSYFGSTEAFF. The CDR3 DNA reads as TGTGCCAGCAGTTACTTCGGGAGCACTGAAGCTTTCTTT.

This chain joins TRBV18 and TRBJ2-1, with 10 bases identical to TRBD1. V was clipped by 5 bases and J by 15 bases; unmatched bases: 7. Germline lookup yields CDR1 KGHSH and CDR2 LQKENI. CDR3 length: 12 amino acids. The CDR3 spells CASSSGDRGPFF. CDR3 DNA: TGTGCCAGCTCATCGGGGGACAGGGGCCCGTTCTTC.

This rearrangement joins TRBV15 to TRBJ1-2; perhaps TRBD1 as D (5 bases). Looked up from germline, CDR1 is LNHNV and CDR2 is YYDKDF (reference sequence). The CDR3 contains 15 residues. The ends were cut back, 0 bases at V and 4 bases at J, with 12 bases in the middle. CDR3 sequence: CATSRDEKGSYGYTF. DNA of the CDR3: TGTGCCACCAGCAGAGATGAGAAGGGGTCCTATGGCTACACCTTC.

This clone was recorded a few times. The chain links TRBV16 to TRBJ1-1; D gene ambiguous. Looked up from germline, CDR1 is KGHSY and CDR2 is FQNENV. With 6 bases removed from V and 1 base from J, the gap between germline ends came to 9 bases. This CDR3 contains 13 residues. CDR3 in amino acids: CASRPLGNTEAFF. In DNA, the CDR3 is TGTGCCAGCAGGCCTCTAGGGAACACTGAAGCTTTCTTT.

V usage is TRBV11-3 and J usage is TRBJ2-1, with TRBD1 identical over 9 bases. The V gene end was trimmed by 3 bases and the J gene end by 8 bases; junction bases not matched to a gene: 5. The length of the CDR3 is 14 residues. Per germline, CDR1 SGHNT and CDR2 YENEEA. The DNA of the CDR3 is TGTGCCAGCAGCTTGGGGACAGGGAGGGATGAGCAGTTCTTC. It encodes CASSLGTGRDEQFF.

This clone was seen more than once but under ten times. The chain carries TRBV20-1 and TRBJ1-5; the match to TRBD1 covers 9 bases. V dropped 3 bases and J dropped 3; count of bases not matched to a gene: 6. The germline CDR1 and CDR2 sequences are DFQATT and SNEGSKA (reference sequence). This CDR3 is built from 15 residues. Here the CDR3 reads CSASPGTGNNQPQHF. The CDR3 DNA sequence: TGCAGTGCTAGTCCCGGGACAGGGAACAATCAGCCCCAGCATTTT.

V gene TRBV19 combines with J gene TRBJ2-1, with D tentatively TRBD1 (6 bases). This CDR3 region has 15 residues. V was pared by 6 bases and J by 5 bases, with 17 bases between. CDR1 is LNHDA and CDR2 is SQIVND in the germline V gene (reference sequence). CDR3 residues: CASSFHRVPDNEQFF. The CDR3 nucleotides read TGTGCCAGTAGCTTCCACAGGGTTCCAGACAATGAGCAGTTCTTC.

The chain combines TRBV19 with TRBJ2-2; D ambiguous. The CDR3 length is 14 residues. The V end was cut by 4 bases, the J end by 4 bases, with 10 bases between. In germline, CDR1 is LNHDA, CDR2 SQIVND (reference sequence). DNA for the CDR3: TGTGCCAGTAGTAGTATGGCACGCACCGGGGAGCTGTTTTTT. Its translation is CASSSMARTGELFF.

In this sample, this clone turned up once. The CDR3 sequence: CASKGLYQETQYF. CDR3 nucleotide sequence: TGTGCCAGCAAAGGACTATACCAAGAGACCCAGTACTTC. This chain links TRBV2 with TRBJ2-5; tentative D call: TRBD2 (6 bases). The V and J ends lost 7 bases and 0 bases respectively, with 9 bases between them. From germline, CDR1 is SNHLY and CDR2 FYNNEI. This CDR3 contains 13 residues.

This clone was seen only a few times. The rearrangement links TRBV5-1 to TRBJ1-6, with TRBD1 as a possible D gene (5 bases). V lost 4 bases to trimming and J lost 8 bases, with 10 bases between them. Germline V gene data show CDR1 as SGHRS and CDR2 as YFSETQ. The CDR3 runs to 13 residues. The CDR3 spells CASSQGGDSPLHF. CDR3 bases: TGCGCCAGCAGCCAGGGTGGGGATTCACCCCTCCACTTT.

This chain uses TRBV4-3 with TRBJ2-7; the D is unclear. The V end lost 0 bases, the J end lost 0 bases, and 3 bases lay between the germline ends. This CDR3 has 13 amino acids. Germline V gives CDR1 LGHNA, CDR2 YSLEER. The CDR3 DNA reads TGCGCCAGCAGCCAAGATCTCTCCTACGAGCAGTACTTC. Protein: CASSQDLSYEQYF.

This clone turned up a few times. The identical CDR3 is also encoded by other nucleotide sequences in the sample. The CDR3 is CASSEGRANSGNTIYF. CDR3 nucleotides: TGTGCCAGCAGTGAAGGAAGAGCGAACTCTGGAAACACCATATATTTT. The chain employs TRBV2 and TRBJ1-3; D gene unclear. The length of the CDR3 is 16 residues. Germline V gives CDR1 SNHLY, CDR2 FYNNEI. Between the trimmed V and J ends, which lost 1 base and 0 bases, there was a span of 10 bases.

This chain uses TRBV9 with TRBJ2-1, with 7 nucleotides matching TRBD1. Germline-derived CDR1 and CDR2 are SGDLS and YYNGEE. The V segment lost 7 bases and the J segment 10 bases; nucleotides outside the gene matches: 5. The CDR3 has 11 amino acids. CDR3 protein: CASRQGSEQFF. In nucleotides, the CDR3 is TGTGCCAGCCGACAGGGTTCCGAGCAGTTCTTC.

In this sample, this clone turned up a few times. The chain recombines TRBV6-2 or TRBV6-3 with TRBJ1-4, with D uncertain. The V end was cut by 6 bases, the J end by 0 bases, with 8 bases between. The CDR3 has 14 amino acids. Germline CDR1 MNHEY, CDR2 SVGEGT. In DNA form, the CDR3 reads TGTGCCAGCAGCCACTATGCAACTAATGAAAAACTGTTTTTT. This sequence encodes CASSHYATNEKLFF.

The J gene is TRBJ1-2, the V gene TRBV2, with D hard to call. V lost 5 bases and J lost 7, with 8 bases in between. The CDR3 spans 11 residues. Germline V lookup: CDR1 SNHLY, CDR2 FYNNEI. CDR3 residues: CASSQAGGYTF. CDR3 nucleotides: TGTGCCAGCAGTCAGGCGGGTGGCTACACCTTC.